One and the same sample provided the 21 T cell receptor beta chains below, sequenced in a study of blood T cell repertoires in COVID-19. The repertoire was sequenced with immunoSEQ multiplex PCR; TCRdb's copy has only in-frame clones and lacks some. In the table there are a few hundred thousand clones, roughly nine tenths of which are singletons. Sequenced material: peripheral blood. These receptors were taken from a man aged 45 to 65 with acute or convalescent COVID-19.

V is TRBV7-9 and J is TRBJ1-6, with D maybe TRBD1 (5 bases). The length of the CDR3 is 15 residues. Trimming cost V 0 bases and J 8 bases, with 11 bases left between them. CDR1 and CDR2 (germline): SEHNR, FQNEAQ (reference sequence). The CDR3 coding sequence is TGTGCCAGCAGCTTAGCGGGACGACTAGATTCACCCCTCCACTTT. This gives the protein CASSLAGRLDSPLHF. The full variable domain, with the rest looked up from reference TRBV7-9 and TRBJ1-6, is DTGVSQNPRHKITKRGQNVTFRCDPISEHNRLYWYRQTLGQGPEFLTYFQNEAQLEKSRLLSDRFSAERPKGSFSTLEIQRTEQGDSAMYLCASSLAGRLDSPLHFGNGTRLTVT.

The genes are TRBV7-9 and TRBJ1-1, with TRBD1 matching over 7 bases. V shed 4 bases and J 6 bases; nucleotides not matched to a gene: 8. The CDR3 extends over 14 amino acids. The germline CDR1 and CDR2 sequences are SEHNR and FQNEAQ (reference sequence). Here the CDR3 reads CASSSGTVISEAFF. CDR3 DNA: TGTGCCAGCAGCTCCGGGACAGTGATCTCTGAAGCTTTCTTT.

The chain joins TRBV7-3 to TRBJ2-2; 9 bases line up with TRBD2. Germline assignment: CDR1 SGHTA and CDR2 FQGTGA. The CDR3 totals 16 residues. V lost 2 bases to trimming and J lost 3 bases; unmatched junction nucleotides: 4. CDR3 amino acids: CASSLGAGGDTGELFF. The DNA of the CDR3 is TGTGCCAGCAGCTTAGGAGCGGGGGGCGACACCGGGGAGCTGTTTTTT.

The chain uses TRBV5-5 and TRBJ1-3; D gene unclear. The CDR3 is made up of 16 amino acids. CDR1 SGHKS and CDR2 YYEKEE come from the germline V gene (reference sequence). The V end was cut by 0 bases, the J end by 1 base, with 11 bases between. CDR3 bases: TGTGCCAGCAGCTTGGGCGGCAGTGTTTCTGGAAACACCATATATTTT. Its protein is CASSLGGSVSGNTIYF. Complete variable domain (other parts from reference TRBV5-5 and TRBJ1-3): DAGVTQSPTHLIKTRGQQVTLRCSPISGHKSVSWYQQVLGQGPQFIFQYYEKEERGRGNFPDRFSARQFPNYSSELNVNALLLGDSALYLCASSLGGSVSGNTIYFGEGSWLTVV.

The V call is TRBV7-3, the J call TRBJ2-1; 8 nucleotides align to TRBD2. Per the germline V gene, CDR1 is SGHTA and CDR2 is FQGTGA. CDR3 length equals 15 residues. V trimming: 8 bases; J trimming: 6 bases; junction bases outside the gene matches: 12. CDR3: CASSERGSQRNEQFF. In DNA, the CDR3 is TGTGCCAGCTCTGAGCGGGGGTCCCAACGCAATGAGCAGTTCTTC.

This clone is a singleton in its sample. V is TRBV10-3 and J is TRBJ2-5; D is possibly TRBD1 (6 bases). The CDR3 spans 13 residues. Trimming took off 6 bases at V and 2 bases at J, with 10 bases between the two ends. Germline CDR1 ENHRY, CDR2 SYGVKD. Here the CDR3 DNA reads TGTGCCATCAGCCAGGGGACACAAGAGACCCAGTACTTC. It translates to CAISQGTQETQYF.

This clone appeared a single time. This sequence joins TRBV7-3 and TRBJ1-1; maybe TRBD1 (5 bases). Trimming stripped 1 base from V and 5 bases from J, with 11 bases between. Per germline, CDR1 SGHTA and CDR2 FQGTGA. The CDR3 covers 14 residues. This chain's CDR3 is CASSLKGAGTEAFF. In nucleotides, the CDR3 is TGTGCCAGCAGCTTAAAAGGGGCCGGGACTGAAGCTTTCTTT.

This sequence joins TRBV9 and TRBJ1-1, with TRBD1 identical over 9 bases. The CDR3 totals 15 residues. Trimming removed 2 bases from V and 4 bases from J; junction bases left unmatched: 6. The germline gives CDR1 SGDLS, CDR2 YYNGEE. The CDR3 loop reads CASSVGTGFRTEAFF. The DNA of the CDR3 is TGTGCCAGCAGCGTCGGGACAGGGTTTCGCACTGAAGCTTTCTTT.

The CDR3 protein is CSSDSHYGYTF. CDR3 bases: TGCAGTTCTGACAGCCACTATGGCTACACCTTC. The chain recombines TRBV20-1 with TRBJ1-2, with a tentative D call TRBD1 (5 bases). The V and J ends lost 8 bases and 3 bases respectively, with 10 bases between them. This CDR3 spans 11 amino acids. Germline values: CDR1 DFQATT, CDR2 SNEGSKA (reference sequence).

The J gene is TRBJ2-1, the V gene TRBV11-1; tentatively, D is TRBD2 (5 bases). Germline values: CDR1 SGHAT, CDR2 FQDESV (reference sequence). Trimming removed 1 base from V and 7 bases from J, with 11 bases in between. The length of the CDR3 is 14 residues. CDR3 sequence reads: CASSLGLAVNEQFF. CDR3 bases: TGTGCCAGCAGCTTAGGGCTAGCCGTGAATGAGCAGTTCTTC.

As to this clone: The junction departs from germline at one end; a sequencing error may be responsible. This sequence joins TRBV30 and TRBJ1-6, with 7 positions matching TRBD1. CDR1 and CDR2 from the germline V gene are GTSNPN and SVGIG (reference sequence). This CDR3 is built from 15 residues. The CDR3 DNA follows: TGTGCCTGGAGTGGGGGACAGTCCTATTATTCACCCCTCCACTTT. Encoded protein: CAWSGGQSYYSPLHF.

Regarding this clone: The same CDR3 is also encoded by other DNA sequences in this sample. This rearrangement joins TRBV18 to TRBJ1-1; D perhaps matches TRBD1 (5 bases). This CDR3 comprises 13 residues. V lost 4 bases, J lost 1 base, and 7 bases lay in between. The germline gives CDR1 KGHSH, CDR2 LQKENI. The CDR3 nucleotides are TGTGCCAGCTCACAACAGGCGAACACTGAAGCTTTCTTT. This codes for CASSQQANTEAFF.

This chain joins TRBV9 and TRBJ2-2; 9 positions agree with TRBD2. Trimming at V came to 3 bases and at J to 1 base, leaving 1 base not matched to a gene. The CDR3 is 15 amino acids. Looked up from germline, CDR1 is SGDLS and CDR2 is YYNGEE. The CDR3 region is CASSGLAVNTGELFF. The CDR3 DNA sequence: TGTGCCAGCAGCGGACTAGCGGTGAACACCGGGGAGCTGTTTTTT.

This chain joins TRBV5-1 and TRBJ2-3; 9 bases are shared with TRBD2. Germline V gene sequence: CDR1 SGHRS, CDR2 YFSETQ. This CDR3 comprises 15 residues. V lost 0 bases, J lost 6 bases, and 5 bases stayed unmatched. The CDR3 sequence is CASSLETSGYDTQYF. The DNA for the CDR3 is TGCGCCAGCAGCTTGGAAACTAGCGGGTATGATACGCAGTATTTT.

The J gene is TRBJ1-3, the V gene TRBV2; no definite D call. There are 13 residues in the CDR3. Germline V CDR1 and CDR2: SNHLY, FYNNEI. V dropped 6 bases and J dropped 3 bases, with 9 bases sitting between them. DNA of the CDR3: TGTGCCAGCAGGCCAGCGGGTGGAAACACCATATATTTT. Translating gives CASRPAGGNTIYF.

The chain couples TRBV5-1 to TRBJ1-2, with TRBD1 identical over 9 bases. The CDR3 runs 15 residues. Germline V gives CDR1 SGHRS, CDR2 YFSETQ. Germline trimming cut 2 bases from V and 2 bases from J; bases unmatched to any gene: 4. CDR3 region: CASSFPGQGNYGYTF. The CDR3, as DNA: TGCGCCAGCAGCTTTCCGGGACAGGGAAACTATGGCTACACCTTC. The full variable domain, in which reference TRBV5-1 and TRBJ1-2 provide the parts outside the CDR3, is KAGVTQTPRYLIKTRGQQVTLSCSPISGHRSVSWYQQTPGQGLQFLFEYFSETQRNKGNFPGRFSGRQFSNSRSEMNVSTLELGDSALYLCASSFPGQGNYGYTFGSGTRLTVV.

CDR3 region: CASSAHTNEAFF. The DNA for the CDR3 is TGTGCCAGCAGCGCGCACACCAATGAAGCTTTCTTT. The V and J genes are TRBV9 and TRBJ1-1; no clear D gene. The germline gives CDR1 SGDLS, CDR2 YYNGEE. The V end lost 3 bases, the J end lost 7 bases, and 10 bases lay between the germline ends. The CDR3 length is 12 residues.

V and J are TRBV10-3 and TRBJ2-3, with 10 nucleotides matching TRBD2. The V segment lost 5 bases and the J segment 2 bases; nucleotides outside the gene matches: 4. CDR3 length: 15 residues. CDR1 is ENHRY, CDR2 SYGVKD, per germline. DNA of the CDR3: TGTGCCATCAGTTTTAGCGGGGGGTACACAGATACGCAGTATTTT. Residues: CAISFSGGYTDTQYF.

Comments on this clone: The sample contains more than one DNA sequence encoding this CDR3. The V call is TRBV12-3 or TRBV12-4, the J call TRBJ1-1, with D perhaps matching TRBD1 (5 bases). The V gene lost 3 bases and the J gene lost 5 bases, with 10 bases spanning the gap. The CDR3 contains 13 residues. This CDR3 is CASSLGGGTEAFF. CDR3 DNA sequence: TGTGCCAGCAGTTTGGGGGGAGGGACTGAAGCTTTCTTT.

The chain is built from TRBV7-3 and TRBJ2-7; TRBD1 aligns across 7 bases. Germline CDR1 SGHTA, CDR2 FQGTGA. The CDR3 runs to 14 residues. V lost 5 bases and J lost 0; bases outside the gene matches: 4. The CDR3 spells CASSGTVSSYEQYF. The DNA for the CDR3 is TGTGCCAGCAGCGGGACAGTCAGCTCCTACGAGCAGTACTTC.

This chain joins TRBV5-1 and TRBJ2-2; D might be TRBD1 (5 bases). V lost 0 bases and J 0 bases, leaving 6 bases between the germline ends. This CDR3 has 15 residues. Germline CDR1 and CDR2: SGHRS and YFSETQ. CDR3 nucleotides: TGCGCCAGCAGCTTGGACAGGTCGAACACCGGGGAGCTGTTTTTT. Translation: CASSLDRSNTGELFF.